The clone carrying this T cell receptor beta chain was seen ten or more times. Antigen unknown. The data stem from a study of spatial heterogeneity in lung cancer. The study, taken as a whole, reports: Tracking of tumor mutation counts was seen in expanded intratumoral alpha and beta TCR counts.

TCRdb re-called the 5' RACE reads through MiXCR, storing one row per CDR3 protein. The sample contains nearly 25,000 distinct CDR3 sequences, roughly 9% of which appear only once. The time point denotes: sample taken at primary tumor resection. The CDR3 consists of 15 residues. V lost 3 bases and J lost 5; bases outside the gene matches: 7. CDR1 and CDR2 (germline): SGHDT, YYEEEE. The specimen was lung tumor tissue, collected at surgery. The source is a male donor with early-stage non-small cell lung cancer. This chain joins TRBV5-6 and TRBJ2-3; 9 bases map to TRBD2. The CDR3 loop reads CASSSGSGRIDTQYF. For the CDR3, the DNA is TGTGCCAGCAGCTCGGGAAGCGGGAGGATAGATACGCAGTATTTT.